Following are 7 T cell receptor beta chains from one sample sequenced in a study of cytomegalovirus exposure and HLA in healthy donors. Here immunoSEQ multiplex PCR was the method, and the copy in TCRdb shows in-frame clones only, minus some. The sample holds around 350,000 clones; 86% are singletons and the top ten take roughly 0.8%. What was sequenced was PBMCs. The receptor set was obtained from a woman aged 18-30 years in good health and CMV-seronegative.

The chain recombines TRBV6-5 with TRBJ2-5; 10 bases match TRBD2. V lost 6 bases and J lost 1; bases outside the gene matches: 5. The CDR3 length is 15 residues. Per the germline V gene, CDR1 is MNHEY and CDR2 is SVGAGI. As DNA, the CDR3 is TGTGCCAGCAGCCAGACTAGCGGGCCCCAAGAGACCCAGTACTTC. Protein sequence: CASSQTSGPQETQYF.

The CDR3 region has the DNA TGTGCCAGCATGACAAAGGGGGACAATCAGCCCCAGCATTTT. Translating gives CASMTKGDNQPQHF. This sequence joins TRBV27 and TRBJ1-5, with D maybe TRBD1 (6 bases). V gave up 7 bases and J gave up 3 bases, with 13 bases separating them. CDR1 MNHEY and CDR2 SMNVEV come from the germline V gene (reference sequence). The CDR3 spans 14 residues.

V usage is TRBV20-1 and J usage is TRBJ2-1; D gene ambiguous. In germline, CDR1 is DFQATT, CDR2 SNEGSKA (reference sequence). The CDR3 is made up of 11 amino acids. CDR3 protein: CTCPLVGEQFF. CDR3 nucleotide sequence: TGCACCTGCCCTCTAGTTGGCGAGCAGTTCTTC.

The chain carries TRBV7-9 and TRBJ2-5; 9 bases agree with TRBD1. V lost 5 bases to trimming and J lost 4 bases; unmatched junction nucleotides: 5. The CDR3 runs 14 residues. The germline V gene encodes CDR1 SEHNR and CDR2 FQNEAQ (reference sequence). CDR3 nucleotide sequence: TGTGCCAGCAGCCAAGCGGGACAGGGAGAGACCCAGTACTTC. Residues: CASSQAGQGETQYF.

J is TRBJ1-6 and V is TRBV29-1; 9 bases are shared with TRBD1. This CDR3 region has 13 residues. The ends lost 6 bases at V and 12 bases at J; junction bases unmatched: 9. Germline values: CDR1 SQVTM, CDR2 ANQGSEA. CDR3 sequence (DNA): TGCAGCGTCGATACTACAGGGGGCTTACCCCTCCACTTT. Amino acids: CSVDTTGGLPLHF.

This clone was detected only once. The chain uses TRBV25-1 and TRBJ1-3; D unresolved. Germline V gene data show CDR1 as MGHDK and CDR2 as SYGVNS. The V end lost 1 base, the J end lost 0 bases, and 10 bases lay between the germline ends. This CDR3 is built from 16 residues. The CDR3 DNA reads TGTGCCAGCAGTGAATTGCGCTCTGACTCTGGAAACACCATATATTTT. It is translated as CASSELRSDSGNTIYF.

The chain combines TRBV12-5 with TRBJ2-1, with 10 bases matching TRBD2. V lost 6 bases and J lost 2; bases outside the gene matches: 7. Germline CDR1 and CDR2: LGHNT and FRNRAP. The CDR3 spans 16 residues. The CDR3 coding sequence is TGTGCTAGTGGGCCCACCGGGACTAGCGCCTACAATGAGCAGTTCTTC. This codes for CASGPTGTSAYNEQFF.